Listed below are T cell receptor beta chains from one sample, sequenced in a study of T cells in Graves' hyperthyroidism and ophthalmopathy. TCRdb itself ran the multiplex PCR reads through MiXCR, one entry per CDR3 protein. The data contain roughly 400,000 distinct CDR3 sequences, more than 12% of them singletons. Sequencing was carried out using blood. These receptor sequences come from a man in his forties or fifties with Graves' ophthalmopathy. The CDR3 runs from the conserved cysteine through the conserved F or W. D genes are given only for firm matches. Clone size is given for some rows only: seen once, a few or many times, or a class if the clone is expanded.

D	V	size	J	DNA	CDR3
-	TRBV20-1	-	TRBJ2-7	TGCAGTGCTAGAGATGTTTTAGCGAGTCTGGACTACGAGCAGTACTTC	CSARDVLASLDYEQYF
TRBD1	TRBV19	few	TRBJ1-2	TGTGCCAGTAGTGCCCCCGGGACAGGGAGGAACTATGGCTACACCTTC	CASSAPGTGRNYGYTF
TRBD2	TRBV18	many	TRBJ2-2	TGTGCCAGCTCACCACGGATCCTTAACGGGAGGGACACCGGGGAGCTGTTTTTT	CASSPRILNGRDTGELFF
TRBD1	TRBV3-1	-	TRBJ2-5	TGTGCCAGCAGCCATACGACAGGGGGGGAGACCCAGTACTTC	CASSHTTGGETQYF
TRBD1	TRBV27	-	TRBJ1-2	TGTGCCAGCAGTGGGTGGACAGGGGATGGCTACACCTTC	CASSGWTGDGYTF
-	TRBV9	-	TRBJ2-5	TGTGCCAGCAGCGTAGGGACCAAACAAGAGACCCAGTACTTC	CASSVGTKQETQYF
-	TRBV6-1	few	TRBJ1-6	TGTGCCCTCCAGGGGCCCCCCACGGACAATCAGAGCTCCTATAATTCACCCCTCCACTTT	CALQGPPTDNQSSYNSPLHF
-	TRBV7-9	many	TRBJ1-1	TGTGCCAGCAGCGAAAACGTCTTTCCTGAAGCTTTCTTT	CASSENVFPEAFF
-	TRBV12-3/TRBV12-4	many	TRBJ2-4	TGTGCCAGCAGTTTAAAGGGGGGTGGGAACATTCAGTACTTC	CASSLKGGGNIQYF
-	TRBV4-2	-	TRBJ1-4	TGTGCCAGCAGCCAGGTCCGCGGGGTACGGGAGGTAAAACTGTTTTTT	CASSQVRGVREVKLFF
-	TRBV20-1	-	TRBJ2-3	TGCAGTGTCGAGAGAACAGATACGCAGTATTTT	CSVERTDTQYF
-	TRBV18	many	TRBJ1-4	TGTGCCAGCTCACCTGCACCTAATGAAAAACTGTTTTTT	CASSPAPNEKLFF
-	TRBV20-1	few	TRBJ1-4	TGCAGTGCTAGTCTGGAGAACAAAGAAAAACTGTTTTTT	CSASLENKEKLFF
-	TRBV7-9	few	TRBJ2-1	TGTGCCAGCAGCCATAGGGGGGAGGGCCGAGGTGAGCAGTTCTTC	CASSHRGEGRGEQFF
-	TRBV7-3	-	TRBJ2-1	TGTGCCAGCAGCCCGGGGGCTAGTATTTATAATGAGCAGTTCTTC	CASSPGASIYNEQFF
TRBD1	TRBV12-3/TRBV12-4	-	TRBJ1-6	TGTGCCAGCAGACCGGGGACAGGTGGTTCACCCCTCCACTTT	CASRPGTGGSPLHF
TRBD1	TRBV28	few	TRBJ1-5	TGTGCCAGCAGTCAGACCGGGACAGGGATCAATCAGCCCCAGCGTTTT	CASSQTGTGINQPQRF
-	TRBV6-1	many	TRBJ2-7	TGTGCCACCCATACTTGGCTAGCGTCCTACGAGCAGTACTTC	CATHTWLASYEQYF
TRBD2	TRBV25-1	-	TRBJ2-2	TGTGCCAGCAGTGAAATGGATAGCGGGAGTAGCACCGGGGAGCTGTTTTTT	CASSEMDSGSSTGELFF
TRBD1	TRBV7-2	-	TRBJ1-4	TGTGCCAGCAGCTTACTGGGACAGAGAAATGAAAAACTGTTTTTT	CASSLLGQRNEKLFF
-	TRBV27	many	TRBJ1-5	TGTGCCAGCAGCCGGGAACCTAGCAATCAGCCCCAGCATTTT	CASSREPSNQPQHF
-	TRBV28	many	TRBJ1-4	TGTGCCAGTATCCCGGGACGCCGTAATGAAAAACTGTTTTTT	CASIPGRRNEKLFF
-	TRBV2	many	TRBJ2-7	TGTGCCAGCAGTGGAGACAGTCACGAGCAGTACTTC	CASSGDSHEQYF
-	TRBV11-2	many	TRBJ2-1	TGTGCCAGCAGCTTCAGGGGACCCCTGGACAATGAGCAGTTCTTC	CASSFRGPLDNEQFF
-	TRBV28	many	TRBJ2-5	TGTGCCAGCAGAGACCGGGACACTTTGATTGAGTACTTC	CASRDRDTLIEYF
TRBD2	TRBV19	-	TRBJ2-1	TGTGCCAGTAGTAGGGGGACTATTCCGTTACCCAGTGAGCAGTTCTTC	CASSRGTIPLPSEQFF
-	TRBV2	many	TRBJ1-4	TGTGCCAGCAGTGAATCGGGTGGAAGGTTTTCGGAAAAACTGTTTTTT	CASSESGGRFSEKLFF
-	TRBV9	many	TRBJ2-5	TGTGCCAGCAGCGTATCTAAGGGAGGACTAGAGACCCAGTACTTC	CASSVSKGGLETQYF
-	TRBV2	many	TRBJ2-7	TGTGCCACCAAGACTAGTGTCTCCTACGAGCAGTACTTC	CATKTSVSYEQYF
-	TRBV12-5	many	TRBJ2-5	TGTGCTAGCAACAGCAAAGGGGAGGTCCAAGAGACCCAGTACTTC	CASNSKGEVQETQYF
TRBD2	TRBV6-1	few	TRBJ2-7	TGTGCCAGCAGCCGAATTCTAGCGGCCAGCTCCTACGAGCAGTACTTC	CASSRILAASSYEQYF
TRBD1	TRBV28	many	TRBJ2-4	TGTGCCACTCCACCCCTTTCGACAGGGGAAACCAAAAACATTCAGTACTTC	CATPPLSTGETKNIQYF
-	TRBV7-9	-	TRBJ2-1	TGTGCCAGCACCCAAGTTGTCTCCTACAATGAGCAGTTCTTC	CASTQVVSYNEQFF
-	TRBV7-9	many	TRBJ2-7	TGTGCCAGCAGCTTACCGGGAGCCTCCTACGAGCAGTACTTC	CASSLPGASYEQYF
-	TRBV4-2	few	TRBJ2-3	TGTGCCAGCAGCCAGGGGCTTCTTAGGTCAGATACGCAGTATTTT	CASSQGLLRSDTQYF
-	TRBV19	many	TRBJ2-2	TGTGCCAGTAGTATGACTATGTCTTACCGCGGGGAGCTGTTTTTT	CASSMTMSYRGELFF
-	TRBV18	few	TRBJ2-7	TGTGCCAGCTCACCACGCCCCAGCGTCTACGAGCAGTACTTC	CASSPRPSVYEQYF
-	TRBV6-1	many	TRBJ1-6	TGTGCCAGCACCCAGGGGTCTAATTCACCCCTCCACTTT	CASTQGSNSPLHF
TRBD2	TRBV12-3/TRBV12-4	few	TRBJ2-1	TGTGCCAGCAGCCGTACCGGGACTAGCGACTACAATGAGCAGTTCTTC	CASSRTGTSDYNEQFF
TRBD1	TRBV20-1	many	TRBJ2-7	TGCAGTGCTAGAGCCCGGGACAGGAGCTCCTACGAGCAGTACTTC	CSARARDRSSYEQYF
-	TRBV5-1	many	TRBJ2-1	TGCGCCAGCAGCTTTACTTTCCTTTACAATGAGCAGTTCTTC	CASSFTFLYNEQFF
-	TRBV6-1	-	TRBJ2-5	TGTGCCAGCAAGCTGACGAGGGGGGCGGAGACCCAGTACTTC	CASKLTRGAETQYF
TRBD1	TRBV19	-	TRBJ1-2	TGTGCCAGTACCGAAACGGGGACAGGGATCTATGGCTACACCTTC	CASTETGTGIYGYTF